The clone carrying this T cell receptor beta chain was detected ten times or more. Antigen: not known. Diagnosis relied on clinical symptoms, serum thyroxine and TRAb, thyroid ultrasound and orbital computed tomography. The PBMCs were sourced from fresh peripheral blood (less than 11 ml). Amplification yielded TCR beta CDR3 regions, with RNA transcripts as the source. HTBI primers were used for first-round RT-PCR of the TCR CDR3. TCRdb analysed the multiplex PCR reads with MiXCR anew, one entry per CDR3 protein. The data hold about 290,000 distinct CDR3 sequences, with roughly 13% observed a single time. The record originates from a study of T cells in Graves' hyperthyroidism and ophthalmopathy. Notes on the study in general: Ophthalmopathy could be told apart from stable hyperthyroidism with a 13 V-J model.

CDR3 length: 15 residues. V was pared by 6 bases and J by 4 bases, with 3 bases of the junction left unmatched. This clonotype was obtained from a woman aged 40 to 55 with Graves' hyperthyroidism. The rearrangement links TRBV12-3 or TRBV12-4 to TRBJ2-1; 13 bases are shared with TRBD2. Material: blood. The CDR3 sequence is CASRGLAGAYNEQFF. In nucleotides, the CDR3 is TGTGCCAGCAGAGGACTAGCGGGAGCGTACAATGAGCAGTTCTTC.